One and the same sample provided the 17 T cell receptor beta chains below, sequenced in a study of T cells in Graves' hyperthyroidism and ophthalmopathy. Authors of the study amplified TCR beta CDR3 regions from RNA transcripts. In the first-round RT-PCR of the TCR CDR3, the HTBI primer set was used. TCRdb itself ran the multiplex PCR reads through MiXCR, one entry per CDR3 protein. The sample holds 450,000 to 600,000 distinct CDR3 sequences, just under 20% seen once. The sequenced sample was blood. The receptor source for this set is a man aged 35-49 years with Graves' ophthalmopathy.

The chain is built from TRBV4-2 and TRBJ1-4; D is unclear. This CDR3 comprises 17 residues. Germline V gives CDR1 LGHNA, CDR2 YNFKEQ. V gave up 1 base and J gave up 8 bases, with 20 bases separating them. CDR3: CASSQARGPRAREKLFF. CDR3 nucleotide sequence: TGTGCCAGCAGCCAAGCTAGAGGACCAAGGGCAAGAGAAAAACTGTTTTTT.

The gene calls are TRBV15 and TRBJ2-1; a possible D gene is TRBD1 (5 bases). Trimming took off 5 bases at V and 5 bases at J, with 13 bases between the two ends. The CDR3 is made up of 14 amino acids. The germline CDR1 and CDR2 sequences are LNHNV and YYDKDF (reference sequence). CDR3 nucleotides: TGTGCCACCAGCCCCCGTCAAGGGGACAATGAGCAGTTCTTC. This encodes CATSPRQGDNEQFF.

This clonotype was picked up a small number of times. The chain uses TRBV7-8 and TRBJ1-2; TRBD1 aligns across 7 bases. CDR1 and CDR2 (germline): SGHVS, FQNEAQ. This CDR3 spans 16 amino acids. Germline trimming cut 1 base from V and 6 bases from J; bases unmatched to any gene: 11. This CDR3 is CASSLDPQGILHGYTF. The CDR3 nucleotides are TGTGCCAGCAGCTTAGACCCACAGGGGATATTACATGGCTACACCTTC. The whole variable domain, remainder taken from reference TRBV7-8 and TRBJ1-2, is GAGVSQSPRYKVAKRGQDVALRCDPISGHVSLFWYQQALGQGPEFLTYFQNEAQLDKSGLPSDRFFAERPEGSVSTLKIQRTQQEDSAVYLCASSLDPQGILHGYTFGSGTRLTVV.

In this sample, this clonotype turned up many times. The J gene is TRBJ2-7, the V gene TRBV4-3; D ambiguous. This CDR3 region has 12 residues. V lost 0 bases and J 5 bases, leaving 5 bases between the germline ends. Germline CDR1 and CDR2: LGHNA and YSLEER. The CDR3 nucleotides read TGCGCCAGCAGCCAAGAAGGTAACGAGCAGTACTTC. Its translation is CASSQEGNEQYF.

The V gene is TRBV29-1, the J gene TRBJ2-7, with TRBD1 as a possible D gene (7 bases). Trimming shortened V by 3 bases and J by 6 bases, and 15 bases separated the two germline ends. This CDR3 has 13 residues. Germline CDR1 reads SQVTM; CDR2 reads ANQGSEA. The CDR3 here is CSVEGPGGREQYF. Here the CDR3 DNA reads TGCAGCGTTGAGGGCCCAGGGGGGCGCGAGCAGTACTTC.

This clonotype showed up many times. The chain links TRBV9 to TRBJ1-2; 7 bases are shared with TRBD1. V lost 1 base, J lost 10 bases, and 10 bases stayed unmatched. The CDR3 is 14 residues long. Germline V lookup: CDR1 SGDLS, CDR2 YYNGEE. CDR3 in DNA: TGTGCCAGCAGCGTAACGGACAGGCCCTCCGCCTACACCTTC. It specifies CASSVTDRPSAYTF.

This clonotype was recorded at least ten times. J is TRBJ2-5 and V is TRBV12-3 or TRBV12-4; the D is unclear. The CDR3 sequence is 14 residues long. Trimming cost V 6 bases and J 2 bases, with 13 bases left between them. The CDR3 loop reads CASSRPREQETQYF. CDR3 sequence (DNA): TGTGCCAGCAGCCGACCAAGGGAACAAGAGACCCAGTACTTC.

The chain has TRBV28 and TRBJ1-3; D call uncertain. The CDR3 is 16 amino acids. The germline V gene encodes CDR1 MDHEN and CDR2 SYDVKM. Trimming left V 5 bases short and J 2 bases short, with 16 bases between. The CDR3 reads CASSPTSPWAGNTIYF. CDR3 bases: TGTGCCAGCAGTCCCACATCTCCTTGGGCTGGAAACACCATATATTTT.

This clonotype was recorded at least ten times. The chain links TRBV18 to TRBJ1-2, with D perhaps matching TRBD1 (5 bases). From germline, CDR1 is KGHSH and CDR2 LQKENI. The CDR3 is made up of 13 amino acids. Trimming removed 3 bases from V and 3 bases from J, with 8 bases in between. The CDR3 reads CASSPLGDYGYTF. In DNA form, the CDR3 reads TGTGCCAGCTCACCTCTGGGGGACTATGGCTACACCTTC.

The genes are TRBV3-1 and TRBJ2-1; 7 bases line up with TRBD2. Looked up from germline, CDR1 is LGHDT and CDR2 is YNNKEL (reference sequence). The CDR3 is 17 amino acids. Trimming removed 4 bases from V and 0 bases from J; junction bases left unmatched: 9. CDR3 sequence reads: CASSPRDYRSSYNEQFF. In nucleotides, the CDR3 is TGTGCCAGCAGCCCCCGGGACTACCGGAGCTCCTACAATGAGCAGTTCTTC.

The chain links TRBV4-3 to TRBJ2-7, with TRBD2 as a possible D gene (6 bases). This CDR3 comprises 15 residues. V lost 1 base to trimming and J lost 2 bases, with 12 bases between them. Germline V CDR1 and CDR2: LGHNA, YSLEER. CDR3 sequence reads: CASSQGIGLTYEQYF. The CDR3 DNA reads as TGCGCCAGCAGCCAAGGGATCGGACTAACCTACGAGCAGTACTTC.

This clonotype was picked up one time. The rearrangement joins TRBV6-5 to TRBJ1-2; D is unresolved. Trimming removed 0 bases at V and 6 bases at J, with 14 bases between. Germline V CDR1 and CDR2: MNHEY, SVGAGI. CDR3 length: 15 residues. This chain's CDR3 is CASSYSSVREDGYTF. DNA of the CDR3: TGTGCCAGCAGTTACTCATCGGTAAGGGAGGATGGCTACACCTTC.

This clonotype showed up many times. The chain has TRBV6-2 or TRBV6-3 and TRBJ2-1; D gene uncertain. CDR1 is MNHEY, CDR2 SVGEGT, per germline. The CDR3 length is 15 residues. The V gene lost 4 bases and the J gene lost 2 bases, with 12 bases spanning the gap. CDR3 nucleotide sequence: TGTGCCAGCAGTTCGAGCGCGAATCCCTACAATGAGCAGTTCTTC. Translation: CASSSSANPYNEQFF.

In its sample, this clonotype was seen many times. The chain combines TRBV5-1 with TRBJ2-3, with D perhaps matching TRBD1 (6 bases). CDR3 length: 16 amino acids. In germline, CDR1 is SGHRS, CDR2 YFSETQ. V was shortened by 5 bases and J by 2 bases, with 18 bases between the two germline ends. The CDR3 region is CASSPTTGGITDTQYF. CDR3 DNA sequence: TGCGCCAGCAGTCCTACGACAGGCGGAATCACAGATACGCAGTATTTT.

This clonotype was recorded at least ten times. The chain couples TRBV6-1 to TRBJ2-1, with TRBD2 matching 10 bases. This CDR3 contains 16 residues. V was pared by 5 bases and J by 3 bases, with 7 bases of the junction left unmatched. Germline V lookup: CDR1 MNHNS, CDR2 SASEGT. The CDR3 DNA follows: TGTGCCAGCAGTCTGGCTAGCGGGGGTTACTACAATGAGCAGTTCTTC. It is translated as CASSLASGGYYNEQFF.

This clonotype was observed many times. V usage is TRBV28 and J usage is TRBJ1-5; D remains ambiguous. V lost 5 bases to trimming and J lost 1 base, with 15 bases between them. Germline CDR1 is MDHEN and CDR2 is SYDVKM. This CDR3 is 16 amino acids long. For the CDR3, the DNA is TGTGCCAGCAGTCTCCTAGCAGGTCCCAGCAATCAGCCCCAGCATTTT. As protein: CASSLLAGPSNQPQHF.

Ten or more counts support this clonotype. J is TRBJ1-1 and V is TRBV5-1, with D uncertain. The CDR3 totals 14 residues. V lost 3 bases to trimming and J lost 0 bases, with 9 bases between them. Germline loops: CDR1 SGHRS, CDR2 YFSETQ. The CDR3 region is CASSSSGMNTEAFF. CDR3 in DNA: TGCGCCAGCAGCTCCAGTGGCATGAACACTGAAGCTTTCTTT.